The 5 T cell receptor beta chains below come from one sample, sequenced in a study of cytomegalovirus exposure and HLA in healthy donors. PCR used 60 Vbeta primers and 13 Jbeta primers. TCRdb's table, derived via immunoSEQ multiplex PCR, lists solely in-frame clones and lacks some. The sample yields some 200,000 clones, around 75% seen once. The specimen was PBMCs. Source of these receptors: a woman between 25 and 40 years old in good health and CMV-seronegative.

This clone was counted between two and nine times. V gene TRBV11-2 combines with J gene TRBJ1-2; 8 bases are shared with TRBD1. The junction had 2 bases not matched to a gene; V was cut back by 1 base and J by 4 bases. CDR3 length: 14 amino acids. The germline V gene has CDR1 SGHAT and CDR2 FQNNGV. Here the CDR3 reads CASSLAGTGYGYTF. In DNA form, the CDR3 reads TGTGCCAGCAGCTTAGCCGGGACAGGCTATGGCTACACCTTC.

The V and J genes are TRBV6-5 and TRBJ2-2; 7 bases agree with TRBD2. CDR1 and CDR2 (germline): MNHEY, SVGAGI. Trimming at V came to 6 bases and at J to 0 bases, leaving 4 bases not matched to a gene. The CDR3 extends over 15 amino acids. DNA for the CDR3: TGTGCCAGCAGGGGCGGACTAGCGAACACCGGGGAGCTGTTTTTT. Its translation: CASRGGLANTGELFF.

This chain uses TRBV2 with TRBJ2-1; 10 nucleotides match TRBD1. Germline CDR1 reads SNHLY; CDR2 reads FYNNEI. Trimming removed 7 bases from V and 7 bases from J; junction bases left unmatched: 7. The CDR3 is made up of 14 amino acids. The CDR3 nucleotides are TGTGCCAGCAACCGGGACAGGGGACGGAATGAGCAGTTCTTC. Translated: CASNRDRGRNEQFF.

The chain recombines TRBV13 with TRBJ2-1; maybe TRBD2 (5 bases). The CDR3 is 13 amino acids. Between the trimmed V and J ends, which lost 3 bases and 10 bases, there was a span of 13 bases. Germline V CDR1 and CDR2: PRHDT, FYEKMQ (reference sequence). CDR3 residues: CASSLALLGEQFF. The DNA for the CDR3 is TGTGCCAGCAGCTTGGCCCTACTAGGGGAGCAGTTCTTC.

V is TRBV5-6 and J is TRBJ2-5; the D is unclear. The CDR3 contains 13 residues. CDR1 SGHDT and CDR2 YYEEEE come from the germline V gene. V was cut by 4 bases and J by 5 bases, with 12 bases left in between. The CDR3 coding sequence is TGTGCCAGCAGCGTGGGGTCTCGGGAGACCCAGTACTTC. It specifies CASSVGSRETQYF.